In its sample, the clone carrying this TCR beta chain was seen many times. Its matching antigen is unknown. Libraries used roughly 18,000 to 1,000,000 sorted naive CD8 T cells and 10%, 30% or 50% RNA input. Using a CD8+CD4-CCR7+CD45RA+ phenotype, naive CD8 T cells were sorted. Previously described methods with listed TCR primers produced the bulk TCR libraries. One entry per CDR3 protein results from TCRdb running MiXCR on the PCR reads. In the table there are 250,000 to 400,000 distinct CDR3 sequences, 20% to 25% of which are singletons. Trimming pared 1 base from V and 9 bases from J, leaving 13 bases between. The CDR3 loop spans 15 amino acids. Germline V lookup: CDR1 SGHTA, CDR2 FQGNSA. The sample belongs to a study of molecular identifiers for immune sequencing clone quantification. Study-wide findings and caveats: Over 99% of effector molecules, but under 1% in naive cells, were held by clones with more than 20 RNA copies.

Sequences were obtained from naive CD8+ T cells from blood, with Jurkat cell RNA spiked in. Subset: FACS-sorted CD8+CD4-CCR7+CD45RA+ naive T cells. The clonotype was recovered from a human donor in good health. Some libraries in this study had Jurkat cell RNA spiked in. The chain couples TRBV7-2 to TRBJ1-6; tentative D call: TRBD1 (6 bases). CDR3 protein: CASSLEGGGGSPLHF. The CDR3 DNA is TGTGCCAGCAGCTTAGAGGGAGGGGGTGGTTCACCCCTCCACTTT.